This TCR beta chain was sequenced for a study of T cells in Graves' hyperthyroidism and ophthalmopathy. General study findings and limits: The model anticipated ophthalmopathy a median about six months pre-onset.

This CDR3 is 13 amino acids long. The germline V gene encodes CDR1 LNHDA and CDR2 SQIVND (reference sequence). Deletions cut 8 bases from V and 0 bases from J, with 11 bases between. Pregnant or lactating patients were excluded, as were those with uncontrolled infection or other autoimmune disease. A word on this clonotype: The antigen remains unidentified.

RNA transcripts provided the source from which TCR beta CDR3 regions were amplified. Using the HTBI primer set, a first-round RT-PCR was run on the TCR CDR3. Each CDR3 protein gets one entry after TCRdb re-called the multiplex PCR reads with MiXCR. The sample includes hundreds of thousands of distinct CDR3 sequences, 11% to 15% of them seen just once. The sample consisted of blood. This TCR was sampled from a young woman with Graves' hyperthyroidism. The rearrangement uses TRBV19 and TRBJ2-7, with D uncertain. The CDR3 DNA follows: TGTGCCAGTTCTCTACAGCCCTCCTACGAGCAGTACTTC. It codes for CASSLQPSYEQYF.